The clone carrying this T cell receptor (beta chain) was seen a few times. Germline V gene lookup returns CDR1 SGHVS and CDR2 FQNEAQ. The CDR3 sequence is 13 residues long. TCRdb redid the calling of the PCR reads with MiXCR, one entry per CDR3 protein. The data hold roughly 12,000 distinct CDR3 sequences, with around half observed a single time. The data stem from a study of tumor-infiltrating lymphocytes in oesophageal squamous cell carcinoma. This chain connects TRBV7-8 to TRBJ2-1; TRBD2 matches 7 bases. The J call may not be correct, given that the DNA end is closer to TRBJ2-7. This TCR derives from a male donor with esophageal squamous cell carcinoma. The sample consisted of esophageal tumor tissue. The CDR3 loop is CASSLWGGGGQYF. In nucleotides, the CDR3 is TGTGCCAGCAGCCTGTGGGGAGGCGGGGGGCAGTACTTC.